This T cell receptor beta chain was observed in a study of early T cells in non-severe SARS-CoV-2 infection. Study-wide context: Sequenced bulk RNA came from whole blood that was unsorted, and chains were unpaired.

The sample holds many counts of this clonotype. TCRdb analysed the 5' RACE reads with MiXCR anew, one entry per CDR3 protein. The table has about 110,000 distinct CDR3 sequences, 12% seen once. Germline values: CDR1 SEHNR, CDR2 FQNEAQ (reference sequence). The CDR3 is made up of 17 amino acids. Trimming removed 5 bases at V and 7 bases at J, with 26 bases between. The receptor's source is an adult who was a healthcare worker with PCR-confirmed SARS-CoV-2 infection or an uninfected control (not recorded which). The sequenced material came from whole blood. This chain uses TRBV7-9 with TRBJ1-2; possibly TRBD1 for D (5 bases). The CDR3 DNA sequence: TGTGCCAGCAGCCCCGGTGGTCGTAGCAGGGAATACGGTGGCTACACCTTC. It translates to CASSPGGRSREYGGYTF.